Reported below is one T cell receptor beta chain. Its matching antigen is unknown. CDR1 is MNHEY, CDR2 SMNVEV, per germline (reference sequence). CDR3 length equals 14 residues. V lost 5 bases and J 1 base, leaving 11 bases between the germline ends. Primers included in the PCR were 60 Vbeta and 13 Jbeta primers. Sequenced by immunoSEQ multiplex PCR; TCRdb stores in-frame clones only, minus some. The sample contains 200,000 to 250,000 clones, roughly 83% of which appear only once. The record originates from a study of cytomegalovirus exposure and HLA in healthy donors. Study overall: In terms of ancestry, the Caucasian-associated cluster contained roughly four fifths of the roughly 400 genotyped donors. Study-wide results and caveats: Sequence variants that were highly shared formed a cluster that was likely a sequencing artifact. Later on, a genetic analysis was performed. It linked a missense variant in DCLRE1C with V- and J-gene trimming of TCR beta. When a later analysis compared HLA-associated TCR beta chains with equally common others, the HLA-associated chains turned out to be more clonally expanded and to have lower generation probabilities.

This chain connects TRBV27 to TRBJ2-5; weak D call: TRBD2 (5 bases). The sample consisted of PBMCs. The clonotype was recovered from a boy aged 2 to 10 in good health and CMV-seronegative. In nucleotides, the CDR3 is TGTGCCAGCAGTCCCGGACTTACCCAAGAGACCCAGTACTTC. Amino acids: CASSPGLTQETQYF.